The T cell receptor beta chain described here comes from a study of blood T cells in healthy people across ages. Extracted total RNA amounted to at least 5.5 micrograms for each sample. A second roughly 7 to 11 cycle PCR used barcoded and J-beta primers. Each cDNA molecule received a tag from a template-switch adaptor that had 12 random nucleotides. TCRdb independently ran MiXCR on the 5' RACE reads; one entry per CDR3 protein. In the table there are 600,000 or so distinct CDR3 sequences, under 55% of which are singletons. Looked up from germline, CDR1 is MDHEN and CDR2 is SYDVKM. The CDR3 is made up of 16 amino acids.

Sequenced: blood. V gene TRBV28 combines with J gene TRBJ2-5; D may be TRBD2 (6 bases). The J call may be wrong; the DNA end is better matched by TRBJ2-7. The clonotype was recovered from a man older than 75 in good health. CDR3 nucleotides: TGTGCCAGCAGTCTGGGGACCGGGACTCGATCCTACGAGCAGTACTTC. Residues: CASSLGTGTRSYEQYF.